The rows below give T cell receptor beta chains drawn from one sample of a study of shared clonotypes between healthy human individuals. TCRdb keeps only in-frame clones here, not all; method: immunoSEQ multiplex PCR. Among approximately 980,000 clones, less than 85% were seen once, and the ten largest hold roughly 1.5%. The sequenced sample was memory CD4+ T cells sorted from blood. The receptors shown here come from a man between 18 and 35 years old in good health. CDR3s leave out the opening cysteine and the closing phenylalanine or tryptophan.

v_gene	j_gene	CDR3aa
TRBV6-1	TRBJ2-2	ASSPRTDLAGELF
TRBV25-1	TRBJ1-3	ASRTDSGNTIY
TRBV30	TRBJ2-3	AWSVLRTSGSRTDTQY
TRBV19	TRBJ1-5	ASSSGQPV
TRBV10-3	TRBJ2-4	AISDGEGKGAKNIQY
TRBV5-4	TRBJ1-1	ASTLVDEAF
TRBV6-1	TRBJ1-5	ASSEAHFNQPQH
TRBV28	TRBJ2-4	ASGIWEVKNIQY
TRBV6-5	TRBJ1-2	ASSRSLNYGYT
TRBV7-2	TRBJ1-4	ASSPGQGKAASEKLF
TRBV6-5	TRBJ1-1	ASTQGGVTEAF
TRBV6-5	TRBJ2-2	ASSPTGTPPGELF
TRBV18	TRBJ1-6	ASSPNVSPLH
TRBV9	TRBJ1-3	ASSVLSGNTIY
TRBV7-9	TRBJ1-4	ASSLLRDSHEKLF
TRBV28	TRBJ1-5	ASSLKGGESNQPQH
TRBV28	TRBJ1-2	ASSPDRGRGYT
TRBV29-1	TRBJ2-1	SVGTGAISYNEQF
TRBV6-7	TRBJ2-1	ASSYKPPAGFYNEQF
TRBV25-1	TRBJ2-3	ASSSGLDTTDTQY
TRBV30	TRBJ1-1	AWSVKGWAEAF
TRBV7-9	TRBJ1-5	ASSKTQGNSNQPQH
TRBV25-1	TRBJ2-5	ASSRDRRSQETQY
TRBV6-1	TRBJ2-1	ASSPGQGLSEQF
TRBV5-4	TRBJ2-4	ASSLSGGIKAKNIQY
TRBV6-6	TRBJ2-3	ASSPSFGDTQY
TRBV7-2	TRBJ2-7	ASRTGGGPTYEQY
TRBV7-9	TRBJ2-1	ASTGGSYNEQF
TRBV11-2	TRBJ2-4	ASSRPGTATAKNIQY
TRBV6-1	TRBJ2-5	ASSPRGGGETQY
TRBV28	TRBJ1-6	ASSYTGTVNSPLH
TRBV5-4	TRBJ2-7	ASSRSPDRGRDEQY
TRBV10-3	TRBJ1-6	AISSRSYNSPLH
TRBV14	TRBJ2-7	ASSPTGSAYEQY
TRBV4-3	TRBJ1-2	ASSQETRQGGGYT
TRBV6-6	TRBJ2-4	ASSYPAGGGINIQY
TRBV6-1	TRBJ2-5	ASSGGTSGVFRETQY
TRBV9	TRBJ2-3	ASSLTSGRTLRTDTQY
TRBV6-5	TRBJ1-2	ASSYDRVNYGYT
TRBV7-9	TRBJ1-5	ASSVDGYQPQH
TRBV7-3	TRBJ1-6	ASSLGTNSPLH
TRBV5-4	TRBJ1-1	ASSLVSRLSTEAF
TRBV19	TRBJ2-2	ASSISARANTGELF
TRBV5-1	TRBJ1-6	ASSDEGVNSPLH
TRBV28	TRBJ2-1	ASGGLGAEQF
TRBV18	TRBJ2-5	ASSPVSQETQY
TRBV5-1	TRBJ2-3	ASSEGTSGRSDTQY
TRBV21-1	TRBJ2-5	ASSKVETQY
TRBV25-1	TRBJ1-2	ASSGDMVRGYT
TRBV4-1	TRBJ2-1	ASSQVLRGSYNEQF
TRBV4-3	TRBJ1-6	ASSQEPGTGGSPLH